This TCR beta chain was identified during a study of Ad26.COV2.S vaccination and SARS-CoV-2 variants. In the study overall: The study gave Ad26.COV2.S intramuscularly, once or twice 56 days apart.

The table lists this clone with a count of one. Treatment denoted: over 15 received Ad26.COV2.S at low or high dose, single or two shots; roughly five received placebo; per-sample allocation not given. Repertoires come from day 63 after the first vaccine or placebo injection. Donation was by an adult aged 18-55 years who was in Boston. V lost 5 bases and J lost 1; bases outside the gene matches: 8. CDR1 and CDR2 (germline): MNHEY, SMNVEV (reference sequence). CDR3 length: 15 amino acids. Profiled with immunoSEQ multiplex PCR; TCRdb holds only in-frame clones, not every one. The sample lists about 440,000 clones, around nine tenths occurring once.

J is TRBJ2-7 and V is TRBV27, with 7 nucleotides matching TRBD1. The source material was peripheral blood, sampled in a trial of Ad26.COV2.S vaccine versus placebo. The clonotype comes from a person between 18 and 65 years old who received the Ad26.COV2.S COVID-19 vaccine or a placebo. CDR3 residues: CASSPLNRGSYEQYF. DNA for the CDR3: TGTGCCAGCAGTCCGCTAAACAGGGGTTCCTACGAGCAGTACTTC.